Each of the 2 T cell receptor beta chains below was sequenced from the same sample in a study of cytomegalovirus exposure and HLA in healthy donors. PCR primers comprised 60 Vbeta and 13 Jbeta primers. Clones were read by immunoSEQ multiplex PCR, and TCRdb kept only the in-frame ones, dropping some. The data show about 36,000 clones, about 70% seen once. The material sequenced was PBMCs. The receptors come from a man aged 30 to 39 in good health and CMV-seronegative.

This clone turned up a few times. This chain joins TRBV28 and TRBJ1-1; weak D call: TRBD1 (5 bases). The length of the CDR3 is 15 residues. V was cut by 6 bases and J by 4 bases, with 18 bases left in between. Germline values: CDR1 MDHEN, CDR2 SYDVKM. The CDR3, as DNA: TGTGCCAGCAGACGCCGGGGACTAGGTTCCACTGAAGCTTTCTTT. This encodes CASRRRGLGSTEAFF.

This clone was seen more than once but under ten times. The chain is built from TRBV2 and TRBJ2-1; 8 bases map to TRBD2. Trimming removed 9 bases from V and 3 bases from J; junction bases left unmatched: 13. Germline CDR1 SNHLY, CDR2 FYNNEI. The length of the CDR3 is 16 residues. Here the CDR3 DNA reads TGTGCCAGGAGGGGCGGGAGGTACCAAATCTACAATGAGCAGTTCTTC. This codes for CARRGGRYQIYNEQFF.